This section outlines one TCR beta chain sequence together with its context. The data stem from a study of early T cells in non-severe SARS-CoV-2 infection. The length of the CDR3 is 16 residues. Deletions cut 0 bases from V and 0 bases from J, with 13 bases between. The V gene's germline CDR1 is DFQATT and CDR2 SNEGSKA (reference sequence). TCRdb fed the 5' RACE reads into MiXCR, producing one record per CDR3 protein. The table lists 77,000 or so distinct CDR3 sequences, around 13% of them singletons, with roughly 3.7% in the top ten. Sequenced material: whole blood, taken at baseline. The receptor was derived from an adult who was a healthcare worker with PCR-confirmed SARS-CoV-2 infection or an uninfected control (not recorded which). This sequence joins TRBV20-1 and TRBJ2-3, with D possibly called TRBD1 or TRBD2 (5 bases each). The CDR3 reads CSARDIRDLSTDTQYF. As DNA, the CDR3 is TGCAGTGCTAGAGATATTCGGGACCTAAGCACAGATACGCAGTATTTT.